Shown below are 18 T cell receptor beta chains from a single sample sequenced in a study of chemoradiotherapy in HPV16-positive cancers. TCRdb keeps only in-frame clones here, not all; method: immunoSEQ multiplex PCR. This sample has more than 10,000 clones; more than 70% occur once, and the top ten carry 8.3%. The sample was collected from a patient who underwent chemoradiotherapy. Receptor source: a human donor with HPV-associated anogenital cancer.

The rearrangement uses TRBV27 and TRBJ2-2; 7 bases line up with TRBD1. The trim removed 5 bases at V and 4 bases at J, leaving 7 bases unmatched. Germline V lookup: CDR1 MNHEY, CDR2 SMNVEV (reference sequence). The CDR3 covers 15 residues. The CDR3 DNA is TGTGCCAGCAGTAGATCCGGGACAGTCACCGGGGAGCTGTTTTTT. It encodes CASSRSGTVTGELFF.

This chain links TRBV11-2 with TRBJ1-1; possible D gene TRBD1, 5 bases. The germline V and J ends were trimmed by 2 bases and 1 base, with 14 bases remaining between them. Germline CDR1 reads SGHAT; CDR2 reads FQNNGV. CDR3 size: 16 residues. Here the CDR3 DNA reads TGTGCCAGCAGCTTAAAGTTTGGACACAAGAACACTGAAGCTTTCTTT. This gives the protein CASSLKFGHKNTEAFF. Variable domain in full (rest from reference TRBV11-2 and TRBJ1-1): EAGVAQSPRYKIIEKRQSVAFWCNPISGHATLYWYQQILGQGPKLLIQFQNNGVVDDSQLPKDRFSAERLKGVDSTLKIQPAKLEDSAVYLCASSLKFGHKNTEAFFGQGTRLTVV.

The V and J genes are TRBV7-9 and TRBJ1-4; TRBD1 might be the D (5 bases). Per germline, CDR1 SEHNR and CDR2 FQNEAQ (reference sequence). The CDR3 is 14 residues long. V was trimmed by 1 base and J by 4 bases, leaving 7 bases between them. The CDR3 nucleotides are TGTGCCAGCAGCTTAGGGGGCGGTAATGAAAAACTGTTTTTT. It specifies CASSLGGGNEKLFF.

This chain uses TRBV23-1 with TRBJ2-7, with D possibly TRBD2 on 7 matching bases. TRBV23-1 is an open reading frame whose function is uncertain. V was clipped by 4 bases and J by 6 bases, with 25 bases between them. The CDR3 totals 17 residues. In DNA form, the CDR3 reads TGCGCCAGCAGTCCTACCCCCGGGGGGCAGGAGAAGCCCGAGCAGTACTTC. This gives the protein CASSPTPGGQEKPEQYF.

This chain uses TRBV2 with TRBJ2-1; D is perhaps TRBD2 (6 bases). CDR3 length: 12 residues. Germline assignment: CDR1 SNHLY and CDR2 FYNNEI. The ends were cut back, 7 bases at V and 14 bases at J, with 18 bases in the middle. The CDR3, as DNA: TGTGCCAGCACCCTAGGGGACTCCCCGGAGTTCTTC. Its translation is CASTLGDSPEFF.

This rearrangement joins TRBV5-1 to TRBJ2-6, with a possible D match to TRBD1 (6 bases). Germline V CDR1 and CDR2: SGHRS, YFSETQ. The CDR3 is made up of 15 amino acids. Trimming shortened V by 4 bases and J by 2 bases, and 10 bases separated the two germline ends. CDR3 nucleotides: TGCGCCAGCAGCCCAACAGGGACTGGGGCCAACGTCCTGACTTTC. Its translation is CASSPTGTGANVLTF.

The chain uses TRBV6-5 and TRBJ2-2; 8 bases agree with TRBD1. The CDR3 is 15 residues long. J gave up 4 bases and V 4 bases, and 5 bases lay outside the gene matches. Germline CDR1 and CDR2: MNHEY and SVGAGI. CDR3 in amino acids: CASSSGTGVTGELFF. CDR3 bases: TGTGCCAGCAGTTCCGGGACAGGCGTCACCGGGGAGCTGTTTTTT.

The count of this clone is one. V gene TRBV13 combines with J gene TRBJ1-3; perhaps TRBD1 as D (6 bases). The germline V and J ends were trimmed by 1 base and 2 bases, with 9 bases remaining between them. Germline lookup yields CDR1 PRHDT and CDR2 FYEKMQ (reference sequence). The CDR3 runs 15 residues. CDR3 region: CASSLDRGPGNTIYF. In DNA, the CDR3 is TGTGCCAGCAGCTTAGATCGGGGGCCTGGAAACACCATATATTTT.

This clone was found once. V is TRBV27 and J is TRBJ2-2; TRBD2 is a possible D gene (6 bases). The CDR3 is 15 residues long. V was shortened by 1 base and J by 8 bases, with 14 bases between the two germline ends. Per the germline V gene, CDR1 is MNHEY and CDR2 is SMNVEV (reference sequence). The CDR3 protein is CASSLLGLSGGELFF. CDR3 bases: TGTGCCAGCAGTTTATTGGGACTTAGCGGTGGGGAGCTGTTTTTT.

This chain connects TRBV18 to TRBJ1-5, with D hard to call. V lost 1 base to trimming and J lost 5 bases, with 6 bases between them. The CDR3 sequence is 13 residues long. Germline CDR1 KGHSH, CDR2 LQKENI. The CDR3 bases are TGTGCCAGCTCACCACGAGTGGATCAGCCCCAGCATTTT. This codes for CASSPRVDQPQHF. Supplemented by reference TRBV18 and TRBJ1-5, the full variable domain reads NAGVMQNPRHLVRRRGQEARLRCSPMKGHSHVYWYRQLPEEGLKFMVYLQKENIIDESGMPKERFSAEFPKEGPSILRIQQVVRGDSAAYFCASSPRVDQPQHFGDGTRLSIL.

The genes are TRBV7-3 and TRBJ2-2; possibly TRBD1 for D (5 bases). This CDR3 is built from 15 residues. V lost 5 bases and J lost 5, with 15 bases in between. From germline, CDR1 is SGHTA and CDR2 FQGTGA. CDR3 DNA sequence: TGTGCCAGCAGCCGTGTATCAGGGTGGACCGGGGAGCTGTTTTTT. Translated: CASSRVSGWTGELFF.

This clone was recorded only once. The chain is built from TRBV6-5 and TRBJ1-2, with a tentative D call TRBD1 (5 bases). There are 15 residues in the CDR3. Trimming took 4 bases from V and 4 from J, leaving 16 bases between them. Looked up from germline, CDR1 is MNHEY and CDR2 is SVGAGI. The CDR3 reads CASSSWSGGGYGYTF. The CDR3 region has the DNA TGTGCCAGCAGTTCCTGGTCGGGGGGGGGCTATGGCTACACCTTC.

The V gene is TRBV7-2, the J gene TRBJ2-3; D tentatively fits TRBD1 or TRBD2 (5 bases each). The CDR3 is 16 residues long. V dropped 6 bases and J dropped 0 bases, with 16 bases sitting between them. The germline CDR1 and CDR2 sequences are SGHTA and FQGNSA. The CDR3 here is CASSLYRDGSTDTQYF. The CDR3 DNA follows: TGTGCCAGCAGTCTTTACCGGGACGGGAGCACAGATACGCAGTATTTT.

This clone was picked up one time. The CDR3 sequence is CASSGPGLAGVSVQDTQYF. The CDR3 coding sequence is TGCGCCAGCAGCGGCCCGGGACTAGCGGGAGTTTCGGTTCAAGATACGCAGTATTTT. The rearrangement links TRBV5-1 to TRBJ2-3, with 14 bases lining up with TRBD2. Germline V lookup: CDR1 SGHRS, CDR2 YFSETQ. Trimming took 4 bases from V and 5 from J; bases not matched to a gene: 15. The CDR3 is 19 amino acids.

This chain's CDR3 is CAWRTRAGGSQPQHF. The CDR3, as DNA: TGTGCCTGGAGAACGAGGGCGGGTGGAAGTCAGCCCCAGCATTTT. The chain uses TRBV30 and TRBJ1-5; D is unresolved. Per the germline V gene, CDR1 is GTSNPN and CDR2 is SVGIG (reference sequence). The CDR3 runs 15 residues. V lost 3 bases and J lost 6, with 18 bases in between.

This chain connects TRBV7-2 to TRBJ1-2; 7 bases line up with TRBD1. V shed 3 bases, J shed 7 bases, and the junction held 11 bases outside the gene matches. CDR1 SGHTA and CDR2 FQGNSA come from the germline V gene. The CDR3 is 15 residues long. The CDR3 protein is CASSFTIQGLGGYTF. CDR3 coding DNA: TGTGCCAGCAGCTTTACGATACAGGGGCTCGGTGGCTACACCTTC.

This clone was recorded a few times. The V call is TRBV18, the J call TRBJ2-7, with 9 bases aligning to TRBD2. The V gene's germline CDR1 is KGHSH and CDR2 LQKENI. J gave up 0 bases and V 4 bases, and 7 bases lay outside the gene matches. This CDR3 spans 16 amino acids. The DNA for the CDR3 is TGTGCCAGCTCACATAGCGGGAGTGCTAGCTCCTACGAGCAGTACTTC. Its protein product is CASSHSGSASSYEQYF.

The chain carries TRBV7-3 and TRBJ2-1, with TRBD1 as a possible D gene (6 bases). V was trimmed by 5 bases and J by 4 bases, leaving 9 bases between them. Germline V gene sequence: CDR1 SGHTA, CDR2 FQGTGA. The CDR3 spans 13 residues. The CDR3 is CASSRTEYNEQFF. The CDR3 coding sequence is TGTGCCAGCAGCCGGACAGAGTACAATGAGCAGTTCTTC.